What follows is one T cell receptor (beta chain) and its context. This specimen belongs to a study of blood T cells in healthy people across ages. PCR was performed a second time for about 7 to 11 cycles using a sample-barcoded 5' primer and a J-beta primer mix. TCRdb analysed the 5' RACE reads with MiXCR anew, one entry per CDR3 protein. This repertoire shows 1.5 million or so distinct CDR3 sequences, approximately 42% found once; its top ten account for 4%. Germline CDR1 is SGHAT and CDR2 is FQNNGV. Trimming stripped 0 bases from V and 0 bases from J, with 10 bases between. The CDR3 extends over 16 amino acids.

The sequence derives from a woman under 30 in good health. The V gene is TRBV11-2, the J gene TRBJ2-3; unclear D gene. The sequenced sample consisted of blood. The CDR3 nucleotides read TGTGCCAGCAGCTTAGAACGGGTTCAAAGCACAGATACGCAGTATTTT. Its protein is CASSLERVQSTDTQYF.